The source of this T cell receptor (beta chain) is a study of T cell responses to AZD1222 COVID-19 vaccine (dated by TCRdb to the early 2020s). For the wider study: AZD1222 recipients given second doses at about 4 weeks or at about 12 weeks were pooled, since spike-specific TCR depth and breadth were not found to differ between the two schedules. A total of around 240 trial participants underwent TCR sequencing, of whom under 220 had received two doses of AZD1222 and about 25 had received two doses of the MenACWY control vaccine. Enrollment into the trials was organized by age into subgroups of 18-55, 56-69 and 70-plus years, and those subgroups contained approximately 160, 26 and 62 TCR-sequenced participants, respectively. What the work shows at the level of the full study, not this receptor alone: CD4 TCRs associated with the vaccine covered the entire spike protein, and the dominant responses were in regions 160-218 and 743-854. Participants were mostly white British, with more females than males. The authors suggested clonal diversity may have been underestimated. No day 14 peak-response samples were available, so repertoires were characterized only after the peak T cell response. The 56-69-year group was small, and its depth increase did not reach significance, likely because of low power. Spike-specific TCR breadth and depth rose significantly after two AZD1222 doses compared with day 0 and with MenACWY recipients. Epitopes outside the regions mutated in the B.1.351 and B.1.1.7 variants were reportedly recognized by nearly half of the unique spike-specific TCRs. Conclusions about previously exposed vaccinees are limited because only six or seven AZD1222 recipients were SARS-CoV-2 seropositive at baseline.

The CDR3 regions of human TCRbeta chains were analyzed by immunosequencing. In the original analysis: Repertoire TCRs were checked for matches against a reference library of SARS-CoV-2-specific TCRs that had been generated using the MIRA antigen-specificity platform. Breadth meant the fraction of unique TCRs that were SARS-CoV-2-associated, whereas depth meant the fraction of total T cells that were SARS-CoV-2-associated. Using the MIRA data, each spike-specific TCR was mapped to the spike region that the TCR reacts to and placed in a CD4 or CD8 class. Log10-transformed breadth and depth values were compared by one-way ANOVA with Sidak's multiple comparisons tests. TCRdb stores this immuneACCESS table with in-frame sequences only. Part of the clones is absent; in the studies checked, under half of the shortfall reflects unresolved V genes, and no reason is known for the rest. That table furnishes V, J and clone size, whereas the DNA furnished D and trimming. The sample includes some 140,000 clones, with roughly nine tenths observed a single time. Clones ranked in the top ten supply around 3% of the sample.

This clone was observed a handful of times. This clone's antigen is unknown. Base qualities are not at hand, and no much larger clone is one base apart. CDR1 and CDR2 are drawn from the germline V gene (reference sequence): LNHNV, YYDKDF. The CDR3 measures 12 amino acids from cysteine to phenylalanine. Only the CDR3 DNA is retained, 36 bases long and in frame from the first base. The junction carries 3 bases between V and J, which are trimmed by 0 bases and 5 bases respectively. Sample time point, as interpreted from the label and publication: baseline before first vaccination. Vaccinee samples were obtained from the UK trials COV001 and COV002, which included a single-blind randomized controlled phase 2/3 trial of AZD1222 (ChAdOx1 nCoV-19) in healthy adults. For TCRbeta chain sequencing, PBMC samples were collected from trial participants at day 0 and at day 28 after the second dose.

The source material was peripheral blood, sampled on day 0 of AZD1222 vaccination. The chain is assembled from TRBV15 and TRBJ2-3; no D segment can be confidently identified. This TCR was recovered from an adult in good health. The DNA is TGTGCCACCAGCAGAGATCAAGATACGCAGTATTTT. It translates as CATSRDQDTQYF.